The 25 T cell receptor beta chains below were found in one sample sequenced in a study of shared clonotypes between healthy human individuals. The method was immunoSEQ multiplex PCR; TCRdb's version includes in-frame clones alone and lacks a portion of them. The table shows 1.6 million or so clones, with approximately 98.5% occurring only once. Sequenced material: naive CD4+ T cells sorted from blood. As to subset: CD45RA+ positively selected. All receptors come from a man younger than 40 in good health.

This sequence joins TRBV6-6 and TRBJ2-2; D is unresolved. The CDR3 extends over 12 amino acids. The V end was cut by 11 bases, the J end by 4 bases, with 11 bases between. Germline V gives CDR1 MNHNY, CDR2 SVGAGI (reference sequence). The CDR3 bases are TGTGCCCTCGGTACGGGCACCGGGGAGCTGTTTTTT. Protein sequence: CALGTGTGELFF.

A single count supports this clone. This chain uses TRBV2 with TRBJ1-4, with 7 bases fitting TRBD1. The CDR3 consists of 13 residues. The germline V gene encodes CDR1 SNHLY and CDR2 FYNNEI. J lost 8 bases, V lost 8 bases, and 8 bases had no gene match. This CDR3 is CASQGTAGEKLFF. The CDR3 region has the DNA TGTGCCAGCCAAGGGACAGCGGGGGAAAAACTGTTTTTT.

CDR3 sequence (DNA): TGCGCCAGCAGACCCACCTCCGGGACAGCCTCCTACGAGCAGTACTTC. It encodes CASRPTSGTASYEQYF. The gene calls are TRBV4-1 and TRBJ2-7; 7 positions agree with TRBD1. There are 16 residues in the CDR3. The V gene's germline CDR1 is MGHRA and CDR2 YSYEKL. Trimming at V came to 6 bases and at J to 0 bases, leaving 11 bases not matched to a gene.

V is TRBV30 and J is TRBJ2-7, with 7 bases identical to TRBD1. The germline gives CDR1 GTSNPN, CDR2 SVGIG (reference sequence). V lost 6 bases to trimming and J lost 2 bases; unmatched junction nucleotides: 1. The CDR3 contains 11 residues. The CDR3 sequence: CACRGPYEQYF. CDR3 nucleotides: TGTGCCTGTAGGGGGCCCTACGAGCAGTACTTC.

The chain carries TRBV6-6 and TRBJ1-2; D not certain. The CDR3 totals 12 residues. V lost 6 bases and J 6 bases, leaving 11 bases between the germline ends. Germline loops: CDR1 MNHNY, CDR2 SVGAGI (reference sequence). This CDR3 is CASSRRQDGYTF. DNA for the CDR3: TGTGCCAGCAGCAGGAGGCAGGATGGCTACACCTTC.

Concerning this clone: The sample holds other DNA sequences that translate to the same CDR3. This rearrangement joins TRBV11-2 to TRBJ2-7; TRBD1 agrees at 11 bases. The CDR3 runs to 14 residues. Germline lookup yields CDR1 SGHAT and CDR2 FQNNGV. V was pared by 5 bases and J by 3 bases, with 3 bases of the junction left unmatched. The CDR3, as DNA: TGTGCCAGCAGCCTCGGGACAGGGGGCTACGAGCAGTACTTC. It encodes CASSLGTGGYEQYF.

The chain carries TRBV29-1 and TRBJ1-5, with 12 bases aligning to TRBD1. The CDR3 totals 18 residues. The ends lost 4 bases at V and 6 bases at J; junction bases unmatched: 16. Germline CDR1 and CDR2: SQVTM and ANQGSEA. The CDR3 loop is CSVGGTGGRDPSTQPQHF. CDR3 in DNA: TGCAGCGTTGGAGGGACAGGGGGCCGAGATCCGTCAACTCAGCCCCAGCATTTT.

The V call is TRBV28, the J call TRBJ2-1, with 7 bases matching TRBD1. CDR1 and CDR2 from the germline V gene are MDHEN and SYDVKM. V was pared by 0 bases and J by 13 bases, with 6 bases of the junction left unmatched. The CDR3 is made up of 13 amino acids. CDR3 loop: CASSLWRQGPQFF. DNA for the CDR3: TGTGCCAGCAGTTTATGGAGACAGGGACCTCAGTTCTTC.

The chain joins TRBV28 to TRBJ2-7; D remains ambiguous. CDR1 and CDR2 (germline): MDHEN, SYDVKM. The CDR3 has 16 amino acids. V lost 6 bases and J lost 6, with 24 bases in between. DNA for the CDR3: TGTGCCAGCAGACGAACCGGCGCCCTGATCCCTAGCGAGCAGTACTTC. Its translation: CASRRTGALIPSEQYF.

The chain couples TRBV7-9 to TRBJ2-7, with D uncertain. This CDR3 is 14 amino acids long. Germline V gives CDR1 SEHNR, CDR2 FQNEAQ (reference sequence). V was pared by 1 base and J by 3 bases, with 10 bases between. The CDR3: CASSLGFLLYEQYF. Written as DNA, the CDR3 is TGTGCCAGCAGCTTAGGGTTCCTGCTCTACGAGCAGTACTTC.

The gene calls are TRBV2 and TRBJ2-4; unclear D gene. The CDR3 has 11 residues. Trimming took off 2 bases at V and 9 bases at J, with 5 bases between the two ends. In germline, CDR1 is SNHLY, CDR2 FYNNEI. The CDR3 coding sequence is TGTGCCAGCAGTGAAATGGGCATTCAGTACTTC. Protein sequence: CASSEMGIQYF.

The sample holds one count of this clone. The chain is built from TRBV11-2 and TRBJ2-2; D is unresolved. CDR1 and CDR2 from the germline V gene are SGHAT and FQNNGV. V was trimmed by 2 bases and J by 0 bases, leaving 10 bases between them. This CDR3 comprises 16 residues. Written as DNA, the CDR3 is TGTGCCAGCAGCTTATCGGCCATAACGAACACCGGGGAGCTGTTTTTT. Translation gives CASSLSAITNTGELFF.

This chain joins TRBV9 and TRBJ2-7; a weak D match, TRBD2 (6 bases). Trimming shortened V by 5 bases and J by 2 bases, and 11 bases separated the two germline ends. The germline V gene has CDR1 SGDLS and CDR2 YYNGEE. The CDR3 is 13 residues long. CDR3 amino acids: CASSGRDAYEQYF. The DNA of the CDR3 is TGTGCCAGCAGTGGGCGGGACGCCTACGAGCAGTACTTC.

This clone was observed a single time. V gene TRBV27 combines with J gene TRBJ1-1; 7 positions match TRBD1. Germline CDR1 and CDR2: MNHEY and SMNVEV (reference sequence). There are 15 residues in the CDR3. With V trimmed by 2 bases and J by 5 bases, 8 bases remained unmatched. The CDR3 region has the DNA TGTGCCAGCAGTTTAGGACAGGTCCTGGGGACTGAAGCTTTCTTT. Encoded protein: CASSLGQVLGTEAFF.

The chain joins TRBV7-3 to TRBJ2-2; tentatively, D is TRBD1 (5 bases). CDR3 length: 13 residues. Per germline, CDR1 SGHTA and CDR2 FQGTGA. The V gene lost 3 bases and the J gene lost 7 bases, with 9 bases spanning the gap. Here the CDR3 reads CASSLSRGGELFF. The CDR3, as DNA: TGTGCCAGCAGCTTGTCAAGGGGCGGGGAGCTGTTTTTT.

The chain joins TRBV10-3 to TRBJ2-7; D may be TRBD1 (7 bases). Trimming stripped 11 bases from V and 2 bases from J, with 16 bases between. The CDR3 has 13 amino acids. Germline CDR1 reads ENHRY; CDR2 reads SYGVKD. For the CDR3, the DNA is TGTGCCGCAGGGGGTGCGGGACCCTACGAGCAGTACTTC. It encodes CAAGGAGPYEQYF.

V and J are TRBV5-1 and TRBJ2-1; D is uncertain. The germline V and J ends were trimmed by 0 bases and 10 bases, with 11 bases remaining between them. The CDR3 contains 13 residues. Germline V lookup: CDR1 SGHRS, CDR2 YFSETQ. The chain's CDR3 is CASSLEALGEQFF. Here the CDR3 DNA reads TGCGCCAGCAGCTTGGAGGCATTAGGAGAGCAGTTCTTC. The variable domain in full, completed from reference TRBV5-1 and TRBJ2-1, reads KAGVTQTPRYLIKTRGQQVTLSCSPISGHRSVSWYQQTPGQGLQFLFEYFSETQRNKGNFPGRFSGRQFSNSRSEMNVSTLELGDSALYLCASSLEALGEQFFGPGTRLTVL.

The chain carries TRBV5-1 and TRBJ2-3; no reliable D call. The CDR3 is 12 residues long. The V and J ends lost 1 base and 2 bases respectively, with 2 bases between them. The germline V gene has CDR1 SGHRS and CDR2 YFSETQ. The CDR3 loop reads CASSLYTDTQYF. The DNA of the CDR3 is TGCGCCAGCAGCTTGTACACAGATACGCAGTATTTT. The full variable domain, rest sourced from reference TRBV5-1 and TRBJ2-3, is KAGVTQTPRYLIKTRGQQVTLSCSPISGHRSVSWYQQTPGQGLQFLFEYFSETQRNKGNFPGRFSGRQFSNSRSEMNVSTLELGDSALYLCASSLYTDTQYFGPGTRLTVL.

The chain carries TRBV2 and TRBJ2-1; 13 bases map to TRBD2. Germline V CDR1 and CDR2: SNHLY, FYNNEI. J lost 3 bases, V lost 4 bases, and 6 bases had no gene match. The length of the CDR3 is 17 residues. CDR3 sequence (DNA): TGTGCCAGCAGTGTAACTAGCGGGAGGGCCGGCTACAATGAGCAGTTCTTC. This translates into CASSVTSGRAGYNEQFF.

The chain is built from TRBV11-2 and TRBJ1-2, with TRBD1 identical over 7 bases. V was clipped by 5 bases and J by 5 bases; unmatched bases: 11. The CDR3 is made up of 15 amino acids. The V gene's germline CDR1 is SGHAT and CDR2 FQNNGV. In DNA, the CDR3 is TGTGCCAGCAGCCCCAGAGCAGGGGGGCGGTATGGCTACACCTTC. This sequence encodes CASSPRAGGRYGYTF.

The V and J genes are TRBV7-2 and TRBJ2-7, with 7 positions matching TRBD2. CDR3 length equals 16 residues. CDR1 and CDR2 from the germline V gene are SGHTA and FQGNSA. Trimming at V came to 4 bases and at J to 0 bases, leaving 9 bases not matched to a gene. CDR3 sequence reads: CASSSLSGKSSYEQYF. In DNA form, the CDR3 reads TGTGCCAGCAGCTCCTTAAGCGGGAAGAGCTCCTACGAGCAGTACTTC. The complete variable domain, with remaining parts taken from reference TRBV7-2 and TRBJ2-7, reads GAGVSQSPSNKVTEKGKDVELRCDPISGHTALYWYRQSLGQGLEFLIYFQGNSAPDKSGLPSDRFSAERTGGSVSTLTIQRTQQEDSAVYLCASSSLSGKSSYEQYFGPGTRLTVT.

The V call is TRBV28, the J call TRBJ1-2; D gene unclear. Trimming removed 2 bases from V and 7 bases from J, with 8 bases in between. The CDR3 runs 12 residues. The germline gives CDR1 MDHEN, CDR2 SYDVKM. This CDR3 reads CASSLVGSGYTF. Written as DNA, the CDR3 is TGTGCCAGCAGTTTAGTAGGGAGTGGCTACACCTTC.

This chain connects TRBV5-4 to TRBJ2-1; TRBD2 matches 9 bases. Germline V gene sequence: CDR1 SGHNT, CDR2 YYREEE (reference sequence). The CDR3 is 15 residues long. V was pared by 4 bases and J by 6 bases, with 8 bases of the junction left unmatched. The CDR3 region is CASSTAGTSSNEQFF. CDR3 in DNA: TGTGCCAGCAGCACCGCCGGGACTAGCTCCAATGAGCAGTTCTTC.

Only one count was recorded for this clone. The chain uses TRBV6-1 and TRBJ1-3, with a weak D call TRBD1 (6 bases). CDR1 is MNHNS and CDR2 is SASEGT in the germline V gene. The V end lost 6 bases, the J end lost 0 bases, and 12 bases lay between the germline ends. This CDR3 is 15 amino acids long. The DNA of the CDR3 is TGTGCCAGCAGCCTCAGGACAGCCTCTGGAAACACCATATATTTT. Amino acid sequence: CASSLRTASGNTIYF.

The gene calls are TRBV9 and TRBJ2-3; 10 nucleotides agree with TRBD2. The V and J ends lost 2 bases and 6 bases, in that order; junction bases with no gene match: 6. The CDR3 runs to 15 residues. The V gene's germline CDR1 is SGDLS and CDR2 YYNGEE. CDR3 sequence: CASSVASGRRDTQYF. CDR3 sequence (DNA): TGTGCCAGCAGCGTCGCTAGCGGGAGACGTGATACGCAGTATTTT.